This T cell receptor (beta chain) originates from a study of blood T cell repertoires in COVID-19. Study-wide context: Samples came from the United States, Italy and Spain, spanning acute and convalescent COVID-19. PBMCs, B-cell-depleted T cells, or T cells provided the cDNA or gDNA that made up the material.

This clone has a single count. As processed by the authors: The authors estimated nucleated cell counts from reference gene primer amplification. Method: immunoSEQ multiplex PCR; TCRdb's copy keeps in-frame clones and lacks some. V and J calls and clone size are copied from that table; D and trimming were computed from the DNA. The sample carries roughly 40,000 clones, about 88% recorded once. CDR1 and CDR2 from the germline V gene are SGHRS and YFSETQ. The CDR3 has 12 residues. The clonotype was recovered from a human donor in a cohort sampled during active COVID-19. The sample comprised peripheral blood. The V and J genes are TRBV5-1 and TRBJ2-2, with a weak D call TRBD2 (6 bases). DNA for the CDR3: TGCGCTGTTGAGTGGGACTCCGGGGAGCTGTTTTTT. It codes for CAVEWDSGELFF.